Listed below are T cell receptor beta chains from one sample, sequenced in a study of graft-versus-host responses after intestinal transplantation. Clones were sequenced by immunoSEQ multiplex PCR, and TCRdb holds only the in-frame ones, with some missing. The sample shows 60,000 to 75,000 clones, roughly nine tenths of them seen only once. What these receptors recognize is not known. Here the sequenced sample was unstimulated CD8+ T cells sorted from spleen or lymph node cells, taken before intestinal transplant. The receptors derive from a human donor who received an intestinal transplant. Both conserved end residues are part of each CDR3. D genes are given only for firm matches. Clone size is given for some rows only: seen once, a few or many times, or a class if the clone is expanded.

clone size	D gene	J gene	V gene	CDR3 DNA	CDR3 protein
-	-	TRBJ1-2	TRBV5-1	TGCGCCAGCAGCTCCGGGACATCATTTCGGGGCTACACCTTC	CASSSGTSFRGYTF
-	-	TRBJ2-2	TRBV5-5	TGTGCCAGCAGCTTGGGGAGGGGATTCACGCGGACCGGGGAGCTGTTTTTT	CASSLGRGFTRTGELFF
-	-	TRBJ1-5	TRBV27	TGTGCCAGCACCTTAACCCCGTGGGGGGGCGCGATTCAGCCCCAGCATTTT	CASTLTPWGGAIQPQHF
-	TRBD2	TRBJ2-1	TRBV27	TGTGCCAGCAGTTTATCTCGGGGGGAGGACGGGTTCTTC	CASSLSRGEDGFF
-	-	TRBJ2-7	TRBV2	TGTGCCAGCAGTTCACAGGGGGGGTCGGACGAGCAGTACTTC	CASSSQGGSDEQYF
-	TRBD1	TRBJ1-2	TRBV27	TGTGCCAGCAGTCAGACCAGGGGGCCGGGTGGCTACACCTTC	CASSQTRGPGGYTF
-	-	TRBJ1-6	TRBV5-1	TGCGCCAGCAGCTTGGCCGAGGGTTCGGATTCACCCCTCCACTTT	CASSLAEGSDSPLHF
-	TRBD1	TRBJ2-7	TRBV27	TGTGCCAGCAGTGCACGACAGGGCTACGAGCAGTACTTC	CASSARQGYEQYF
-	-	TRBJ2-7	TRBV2	TGTGCCAGCAGTGAAGCTGGCGGGGAATACTACGAGCAGTACTTC	CASSEAGGEYYEQYF
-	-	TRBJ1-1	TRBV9	TGTGCCAGCAGCGCCGGGGGGGAGGTCACTGAAGCTTTCTTT	CASSAGGEVTEAFF
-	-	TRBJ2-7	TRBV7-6	TGTGCCAGCAGCGTAGGCAGCGGACCCTACGAGCAGTACTTC	CASSVGSGPYEQYF
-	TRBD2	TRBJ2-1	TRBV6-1	TGTGCCAGCAGTGGGGCTAGCGGGGGCGTTGAGCAGTTCTTC	CASSGASGGVEQFF
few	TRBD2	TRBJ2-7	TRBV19	TGTGCCTCACAAGCGGGGGGCGTGCAGTACTTC	CASQAGGVQYF
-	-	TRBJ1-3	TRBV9	TGTGCCAGCAGCGTAGGCAGGGGCTTCGGAAACACCATATATTTT	CASSVGRGFGNTIYF
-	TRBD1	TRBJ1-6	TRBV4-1	TGCGCCAGCAGCCAAGAATGGGGGACAGGTTCACCCCTCCACTTT	CASSQEWGTGSPLHF
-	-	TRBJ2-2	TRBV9	TGTGCCAGCAGCCCTTGGGAGGAGGCTAACACCGGGGAGCTGTTTTTT	CASSPWEEANTGELFF
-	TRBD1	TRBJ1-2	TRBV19	TGTGCCAGTAGTAAAAGGGACAGGGACTATGGCTACACCTTC	CASSKRDRDYGYTF
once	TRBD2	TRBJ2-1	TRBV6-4	TGTGCCAGCAGCGAAGACCGGGGGGGCGGTAATGAGCAGTTCTTC	CASSEDRGGGNEQFF
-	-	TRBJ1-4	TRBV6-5	TGTGCCAGCATGGATCCACCTAGGGAAAAACTGTTTTTT	CASMDPPREKLFF
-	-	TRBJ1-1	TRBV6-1	TGTGCCAGCAGTGAGAGCTTAGGAGGTTGGAACACTGAAGCTTTCTTT	CASSESLGGWNTEAFF
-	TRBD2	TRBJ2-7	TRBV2	TGTGCCAGCAGTGGGACTAGCGGGAGGTACGAGCAGTACTTC	CASSGTSGRYEQYF
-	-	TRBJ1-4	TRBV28	TGTGCCACGGAGGAGCGGGAAAAACTGTTTTTT	CATEEREKLFF
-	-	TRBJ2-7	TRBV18	TGTGCCAGCTCACCACCGGTTGCCAGGAATCCCTACGAGCAGTACTTC	CASSPPVARNPYEQYF
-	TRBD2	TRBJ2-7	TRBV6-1	TGTGCCAGCAGTAGCCCTAGCGGGAGCATTTGGGTGCAGTACTTC	CASSSPSGSIWVQYF
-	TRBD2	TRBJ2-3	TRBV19	TGTGCCAGTAAAACTAGCGGGACAGATACGCAGTATTTT	CASKTSGTDTQYF
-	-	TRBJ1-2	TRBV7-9	TGTGCCAGCACCCCCCCGGTCGGGGGGAGTTATGGCTACACCTTC	CASTPPVGGSYGYTF
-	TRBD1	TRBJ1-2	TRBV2	TGTGCCAGCTCTTCCACCGGGACAGAAAAGTGCTATGGCTACACCTTC	CASSSTGTEKCYGYTF
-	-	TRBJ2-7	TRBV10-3	TGTGCCATCAGTGTCAACGGGGGCTACGAGCAGTACTTC	CAISVNGGYEQYF
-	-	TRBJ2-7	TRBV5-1	TGCGCCAGCAGCTTCGAGGTGACCTACGAGCAGTACTTC	CASSFEVTYEQYF
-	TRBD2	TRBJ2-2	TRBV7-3	TGTGCCAGCAGCCCCGGACTAGCGGGAGAAGGCTCCGGGGAGCTGTTTTTT	CASSPGLAGEGSGELFF
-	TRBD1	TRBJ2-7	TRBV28	TGTGCCAGCAGTTTAGACAGGGGGCACGAGCAGTACTTC	CASSLDRGHEQYF
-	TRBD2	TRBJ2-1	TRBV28	TGTGCCAGCAGTTTCTCGGACGACTGGACTAGCGGGATGTACAATGAGCAGTTCTTC	CASSFSDDWTSGMYNEQFF
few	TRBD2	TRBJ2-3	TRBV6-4	TGTGCCAGCAGTGACGGGACTAGCGGGACAGATACGCAGTATTTT	CASSDGTSGTDTQYF
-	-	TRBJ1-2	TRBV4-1	TGCGCCAGCAGCCAAGAAGGGAGGGTGAACTATGGCTACACCTTC	CASSQEGRVNYGYTF
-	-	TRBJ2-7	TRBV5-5	TGTGCCAGCAGCTTGGACGCGCGGCCCTTCTACGAGCAGTACTTC	CASSLDARPFYEQYF
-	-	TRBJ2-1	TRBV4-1	TGCGCCAGCAGCCAAGTGGGCAGGGGAAACAATGAGCAGTTCTTC	CASSQVGRGNNEQFF
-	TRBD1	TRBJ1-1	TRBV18	TGTGCCAGCTCACCGACAGGGGGAAACACTGAAGCTTTCTTT	CASSPTGGNTEAFF